This is a list of T cell receptor beta chains from one sample in a study of blood T cells in healthy people across ages. TCRdb processed the 5' RACE reads anew with MiXCR; each CDR3 protein has one entry. The profile covers 550,000 to 800,000 distinct CDR3 sequences, with more than 20% appearing a single time and 3% to 4.5% taken by the ten largest. Sample: blood. The receptors were sampled from a man aged 65 to 79 in good health. CDR3s include the opening cysteine and the closing phenylalanine or tryptophan. The D gene is left open where the match is weak. Part of the rows lack a size; the others show once, few, many or a class for expanded clones.

cdr3_aa: CSASKQATDTQYF
cdr3_nt: TGCAGTGCTAGTAAACAGGCCACAGATACGCAGTATTTT
clone_size: NA
v_call: TRBV20-1
j_call: TRBJ2-3
d_call: NA

cdr3_aa: CASSHGAAQETQYF
cdr3_nt: TGCGCCAGCAGCCATGGGGCGGCCCAAGAGACCCAGTACTTC
clone_size: NA
v_call: TRBV5-1
j_call: TRBJ2-5
d_call: NA

cdr3_aa: CASSSGGDSYNEQFF
cdr3_nt: TGCGCCAGCAGCTCGGGCGGAGACTCCTACAATGAGCAGTTCTTC
clone_size: few
v_call: TRBV5-1
j_call: TRBJ2-1
d_call: NA

cdr3_aa: CSARGRGEMETQYF
cdr3_nt: TGCAGTGCTAGGGGCAGGGGGGAAATGGAGACCCAGTACTTC
clone_size: few
v_call: TRBV20-1
j_call: TRBJ2-5
d_call: NA

cdr3_aa: CASSKNRDRATEAFF
cdr3_nt: TGTGCCAGCAGCAAAAATCGGGACAGGGCCACTGAAGCTTTCTTT
clone_size: NA
v_call: TRBV14
j_call: TRBJ1-1
d_call: TRBD1

cdr3_aa: CASSWDGNTKAFF
cdr3_nt: TGTGCCAGCAGTTGGGACGGAAACACTAAAGCTTTCTTT
clone_size: NA
v_call: TRBV28
j_call: TRBJ1-1
d_call: NA

cdr3_aa: CASSAGQGVEQYF
cdr3_nt: TGTGCCAGCAGTGCGGGACAGGGGGTCGAGCAGTACTTC
clone_size: once
v_call: TRBV2
j_call: TRBJ2-7
d_call: TRBD1

cdr3_aa: CASSEIMGSGYTF
cdr3_nt: TGCGCCAGCAGCGAGATTATGGGAAGTGGCTACACCTTC
clone_size: NA
v_call: TRBV5-1
j_call: TRBJ1-2
d_call: NA

cdr3_aa: CASSWDRGIPYNEQFF
cdr3_nt: TGTGCCAGCAGCTGGGACAGGGGAATTCCCTACAATGAGCAGTTCTTC
clone_size: few
v_call: TRBV7-3
j_call: TRBJ2-1
d_call: TRBD1

cdr3_aa: CASSLDAALSYEQYF
cdr3_nt: TGTGCCAGCAGCTTAGACGCGGCCCTCTCCTACGAGCAGTACTTC
clone_size: few
v_call: TRBV7-9
j_call: TRBJ2-7
d_call: NA

cdr3_aa: CASSSRTETYGYTF
cdr3_nt: TGTGCCAGCAGCTCCCGGACAGAAACCTATGGCTACACCTTC
clone_size: NA
v_call: TRBV7-9
j_call: TRBJ1-2
d_call: NA

cdr3_aa: CASSQTWTGFYEQYF
cdr3_nt: TGTGCCAGCAGCCAAACCTGGACAGGGTTCTACGAGCAGTACTTC
clone_size: few
v_call: TRBV6-9
j_call: TRBJ2-7
d_call: TRBD1

cdr3_aa: CSALGLYNEQFF
cdr3_nt: TGCAGTGCTCTCGGTCTTTACAATGAGCAGTTCTTC
clone_size: few
v_call: TRBV20-1
j_call: TRBJ2-1
d_call: NA

cdr3_aa: CASSLGPAYNEQFF
cdr3_nt: TGTGCCAGCAGCTTAGGCCCGGCCTACAATGAGCAGTTCTTC
clone_size: NA
v_call: TRBV9
j_call: TRBJ2-1
d_call: NA

cdr3_aa: CASSASGSGTDTQYF
cdr3_nt: TGTGCCAGCAGTGCTAGCGGGTCGGGAACAGATACGCAGTATTTT
clone_size: NA
v_call: TRBV28
j_call: TRBJ2-3
d_call: TRBD2

cdr3_aa: CASSLSGLGANVLTF
cdr3_nt: TGTGCCAGCAGCTTATCAGGGTTAGGGGCCAACGTCCTGACTTTC
clone_size: NA
v_call: TRBV11-2
j_call: TRBJ2-6
d_call: NA

cdr3_aa: CSASDRRYTGELFF
cdr3_nt: TGCAGTGCTTCGGACAGGCGATACACCGGGGAGCTGTTTTTT
clone_size: few
v_call: TRBV20-1
j_call: TRBJ2-2
d_call: TRBD1

cdr3_aa: CASSVGDTNTGELFF
cdr3_nt: TGTGCCAGCAGCGTAGGTGATACGAACACCGGGGAGCTGTTTTTT
clone_size: NA
v_call: TRBV9
j_call: TRBJ2-2
d_call: NA

cdr3_aa: CACRATGYHSTEQFF
cdr3_nt: TGTGCCTGCAGAGCTACAGGCTACCATTCCACTGAGCAGTTCTTC
clone_size: NA
v_call: TRBV25-1
j_call: TRBJ2-1
d_call: NA

cdr3_aa: CSVEDPDAVSYNEQFF
cdr3_nt: TGCAGCGTTGAAGATCCTGATGCGGTCTCCTACAATGAGCAGTTCTTC
clone_size: many
v_call: TRBV29-1
j_call: TRBJ2-1
d_call: NA

cdr3_aa: CASSLQLGNTEAFF
cdr3_nt: TGTGCCAGCAGCCTCCAACTGGGAAACACTGAAGCTTTCTTT
clone_size: NA
v_call: TRBV7-2
j_call: TRBJ1-1
d_call: NA

cdr3_aa: CASKGGPKTEAFF
cdr3_nt: TGTGCCAGCAAAGGGGGCCCGAAAACTGAAGCTTTCTTT
clone_size: NA
v_call: TRBV6-1
j_call: TRBJ1-1
d_call: TRBD1

cdr3_aa: CASSAGQGAQNIQYF
cdr3_nt: TGTGCCAGCAGCGCGGGACAGGGGGCTCAAAACATTCAGTACTTC
clone_size: NA
v_call: TRBV6-1
j_call: TRBJ2-4
d_call: TRBD1

cdr3_aa: CSAGPRANTQYF
cdr3_nt: TGCAGTGCTGGCCCCAGGGCCAATACGCAGTATTTT
clone_size: NA
v_call: TRBV20-1
j_call: TRBJ2-3
d_call: NA

cdr3_aa: CSAETGWETQYF
cdr3_nt: TGCAGCGCCGAGACAGGGTGGGAGACCCAGTACTTC
clone_size: once
v_call: TRBV29-1
j_call: TRBJ2-5
d_call: TRBD1

cdr3_aa: CSVGTGQYEQYF
cdr3_nt: TGCAGCGTCGGGACAGGGCAATACGAGCAGTACTTC
clone_size: few
v_call: TRBV29-1
j_call: TRBJ2-7
d_call: TRBD1